The 7 T cell receptor beta chains presented below share a single source sample, sequenced in a study of identical twins. One entry per CDR3 protein, called by TCRdb with MiXCR from the 5' RACE reads. Seen here are fewer than 500,000 distinct CDR3 sequences, 13% to 15% observed once, and the top ten hold 0.98%. These data also featured in a second study, about yellow fever vaccine responses in identical twins.

Sequencing was performed on CD4+ T cells sorted from blood. The receptors shown here come from a woman aged 18-30 years in good health.

This clonotype has more than one count but fewer than ten. The CDR3 region has the DNA TGTGCCAGCAGTTCCGGACAGCTACATTACAATGAGCAGTTCTTC. Amino acid sequence: CASSSGQLHYNEQFF. The chain uses TRBV6-5 and TRBJ2-1; a weak D match, TRBD1 (6 bases). In germline, CDR1 is MNHEY, CDR2 SVGAGI. V dropped 4 bases and J dropped 4 bases, with 14 bases sitting between them. CDR3 length: 15 amino acids.

This clonotype was found a few times. The CDR3 loop is CASSPLAYEQYF. The CDR3 bases are TGTGCCAGCTCACCACTGGCCTACGAGCAGTACTTC. The V and J genes are TRBV18 and TRBJ2-7; D unresolved. From germline, CDR1 is KGHSH and CDR2 LQKENI. The CDR3 has 12 amino acids. V lost 1 base and J 2 bases, leaving 3 bases between the germline ends.

This chain uses TRBV28 with TRBJ2-1; 16 bases fit TRBD2. Looked up from germline, CDR1 is MDHEN and CDR2 is SYDVKM. The V gene end was trimmed by 5 bases and the J gene end by 9 bases; junction bases not matched to a gene: 16. This CDR3 has 19 residues. CDR3 sequence (DNA): TGTGCCAGCAGTCCCGGGACTAGCGGGAGGGCCCCTAGGCGCGGTGAGCAGTTCTTC. It is translated as CASSPGTSGRAPRRGEQFF.

V gene TRBV20-1 combines with J gene TRBJ1-3; D perhaps matches TRBD1 (5 bases). Trimming took off 6 bases at V and 9 bases at J, with 15 bases between the two ends. Germline CDR1 DFQATT, CDR2 SNEGSKA (reference sequence). This CDR3 has 12 amino acids. CDR3: CSASAWGGTIYF. CDR3 DNA sequence: TGCAGTGCCTCTGCTTGGGGCGGCACCATATATTTT.

This clonotype was seen only a few times. The CDR3 coding sequence is TGCAGCGTTGTTCGGAAAACTCTCACCAATGAGCAGTTCTTC. Amino acids: CSVVRKTLTNEQFF. The rearrangement uses TRBV29-1 and TRBJ2-1; D remains ambiguous. The V and J ends lost 4 bases and 6 bases respectively, with 16 bases between them. This CDR3 is 14 amino acids long. Germline lookup yields CDR1 SQVTM and CDR2 ANQGSEA.

This chain joins TRBV7-2 and TRBJ2-2, with D unclear. V gave up 5 bases and J gave up 7 bases, with 11 bases separating them. The CDR3 has 13 residues. Germline V gives CDR1 SGHTA, CDR2 FQGNSA. The CDR3 nucleotides read TGTGCCAGCAGCCGAAGGGAAGGCGGGGAGCTGTTTTTT. It yields the protein CASSRREGGELFF.

With regard to this clonotype: This may come from a read error, since a much larger clone is one base off. V is TRBV12-3 or TRBV12-4 and J is TRBJ2-2; 7 bases are shared with TRBD1. This CDR3 is built from 14 residues. The CDR3: CGSRPGQSTGELFF. CDR3 DNA sequence: TGTGGCAGCAGGCCGGGACAGTCCACCGGGGAGCTGTTTTTT.